This record covers a single T cell receptor (beta chain). The sample's treatment: about 20 received Ad26.COV2.S at low or high dose, single or two shots; several received placebo; per-sample allocation not given. Collection of the samples took place on day 63 after the first injection of vaccine or placebo. The table came from immunoSEQ multiplex PCR; TCRdb's copy has only in-frame clones and leaves some out. Altogether about 330,000 clones are present, roughly 88% being singletons, with the ten largest covering 5.5%. CDR1 and CDR2 (germline): SQVTM, ANQGSEA. The trim removed 5 bases at V and 4 bases at J, leaving 9 bases unmatched. CDR3 length: 14 residues. The sample originates from a study of Ad26.COV2.S vaccination and SARS-CoV-2 variants.

The specimen was peripheral blood, collected in a trial of Ad26.COV2.S vaccine versus placebo. The J gene is TRBJ2-7, the V gene TRBV29-1; 9 bases match TRBD1. The clonotype comes from a person between 18 and 65 years old who received the Ad26.COV2.S COVID-19 vaccine or a placebo. The CDR3 DNA is TGCAGCGTTTTCTCCGGGACAGGGCTGTACGAGCAGTACTTC. It specifies CSVFSGTGLYEQYF.